The clone carrying this T cell receptor beta chain was observed a single time. Its matching antigen is unknown. In each case, RNA was isolated and then reverse transcribed into cDNA as the sequencing template. The repertoire was sequenced with immunoSEQ multiplex PCR; TCRdb's copy has only in-frame clones and lacks some. The sample gives under 350,000 clones, roughly 64% of which show up once; around 1.7% is in the top ten. Treatment specified: oral pan-JAK inhibitor, 5-10 mg twice daily. Peripheral blood samples and lesional scalp punch biopsies were obtained from alopecia areata patients. The CDR3 is 14 amino acids. The V end was cut by 3 bases, the J end by 3 bases, with 11 bases between. Looked up from germline, CDR1 is GTSNPN and CDR2 is SVGIG (reference sequence). The sample comes from a study of CD8+ T cells in alopecia areata. Study results and caveats: Scalp sequencing captures resident alphabeta T cells of normal skin too.

Sequencing used CD4+ T cells sorted from blood, obtained at week 24, from a patient treated with tofacitinib. The V call is TRBV30, the J call TRBJ2-2; possible D gene TRBD1, 5 bases. The clonotype originates from a human donor with alopecia areata. This CDR3 reads CAWSGLQDTGELFF. CDR3 nucleotide sequence: TGTGCCTGGAGCGGATTACAGGACACCGGGGAGCTGTTTTTT.